Below are 17 T cell receptor beta chains sequenced from a single sample in a study of a mutant IDH1 vaccine in newly diagnosed glioma. Time point denoted: week 35, safety follow-up. It was 300 ug of mutant IDH1 20-mer peptide that made up each vaccine dose, given with topical imiquimod. Their antigens are not known. The table came from immunoSEQ multiplex PCR; TCRdb's copy has only in-frame clones and leaves some out. Of tens of thousands of clones listed, over 75% are singletons. The sequences come from PBMCs, collected from a glioma patient whose treatment included an IDH1 peptide vaccine. These receptors came from a man in his forties or fifties with glioma.

The chain combines TRBV19 with TRBJ2-3; 9 bases are shared with TRBD2. V lost 4 bases, J lost 8 bases, and 10 bases stayed unmatched. Germline V gene lookup returns CDR1 LNHDA and CDR2 SQIVND (reference sequence). This CDR3 spans 15 amino acids. CDR3 sequence: CASSTRASGDGTQYF. In nucleotides, the CDR3 is TGTGCCAGTAGTACCAGGGCTAGCGGGGATGGTACGCAGTATTTT.

The chain joins TRBV28 to TRBJ2-5, with no clear D. Germline CDR1 reads MDHEN; CDR2 reads SYDVKM. The V gene lost 3 bases and the J gene lost 1 base, with 9 bases spanning the gap. This CDR3 contains 14 residues. The CDR3 sequence: CASSFYRIQETQYF. The CDR3 nucleotides read TGTGCCAGCAGTTTTTACCGGATCCAAGAGACCCAGTACTTC.

The sample holds one count of this clone. The gene calls are TRBV19 and TRBJ1-6, with 8 bases aligning to TRBD1. The CDR3 has 15 amino acids. The germline V gene encodes CDR1 LNHDA and CDR2 SQIVND (reference sequence). The junction had 9 bases not matched to a gene; V was cut back by 7 bases and J by 7 bases. The CDR3 nucleotides are TGTGCCAGTACCAACAGGGGGGTATGGAATTCACCCCTCCACTTT. The encoded protein is CASTNRGVWNSPLHF.

This chain uses TRBV4-1 with TRBJ1-3; D is ambiguous. Trimming stripped 3 bases from V and 0 bases from J, with 9 bases between. This CDR3 region has 15 residues. Germline V gene data show CDR1 as MGHRA and CDR2 as YSYEKL. The CDR3 coding sequence is TGCGCCAGCAGCCAGCGGGAGTTCTCTGGAAACACCATATATTTT. Residues: CASSQREFSGNTIYF.

V gene TRBV10-1 combines with J gene TRBJ1-2, with 7 bases that match TRBD1. With V trimmed by 4 bases and J by 8 bases, 13 bases remained unmatched. This CDR3 spans 15 amino acids. Germline V gene data show CDR1 as WNHNN and CDR2 as SYGVQD (reference sequence). This CDR3 is CASSGDRAEAAGYTF. CDR3 nucleotides: TGCGCCAGCAGTGGCGACAGGGCCGAAGCGGCGGGCTACACCTTC.

The V call is TRBV5-6, the J call TRBJ1-1, with 9 bases aligning to TRBD1. With 2 bases clipped from V and 3 bases from J, the junction kept 5 bases outside the gene matches. Germline CDR1 SGHDT, CDR2 YYEEEE. The CDR3 is 15 residues long. CDR3 in DNA: TGTGCCAGCAGCTTAGGACAGGGGTGGCACACTGAAGCTTTCTTT. Translated: CASSLGQGWHTEAFF.

There are a few counts of this clone. This sequence joins TRBV2 and TRBJ1-2; possible D gene TRBD1, 5 bases. Germline loops: CDR1 SNHLY, CDR2 FYNNEI. This CDR3 has 15 residues. Trimming shortened V by 5 bases and J by 7 bases, and 20 bases separated the two germline ends. The CDR3: CASSLRWEGGVGYTF. CDR3 bases: TGTGCCAGCAGTCTACGCTGGGAGGGAGGGGTTGGCTACACCTTC.

This clone was counted once. CDR3: CASSQEEGTASGELFF. CDR3 bases: TGCGCCAGCAGCCAAGAAGAAGGGACTGCATCCGGGGAGCTGTTTTTT. V and J are TRBV4-3 and TRBJ2-2; tentatively, D is TRBD2 (6 bases). V lost 0 bases and J 6 bases, leaving 14 bases between the germline ends. The germline V gene encodes CDR1 LGHNA and CDR2 YSLEER. The CDR3 contains 16 residues.

CDR3: CASSSGLAGGELFF. The CDR3 coding sequence is TGTGCCAGCAGCTCGGGACTAGCGGGAGGGGAGCTGTTTTTT. This sequence joins TRBV5-4 and TRBJ2-2; 13 bases align to TRBD2. V lost 3 bases, J lost 8 bases, and 1 base stayed unmatched. The CDR3 has 14 residues. Germline V CDR1 and CDR2: SGHNT, YYREEE (reference sequence).

This clone was recorded once. This chain uses TRBV19 with TRBJ1-5; D might be TRBD1 (6 bases). With 2 bases removed from V and 0 bases from J, the gap between germline ends came to 11 bases. CDR3 length: 16 amino acids. The V gene's germline CDR1 is LNHDA and CDR2 SQIVND (reference sequence). The CDR3 reads CASSITGTYSNQPQHF. As DNA, the CDR3 is TGTGCCAGTAGTATAACAGGGACGTATAGCAATCAGCCCCAGCATTTT. The complete variable domain, with remaining parts taken from reference TRBV19 and TRBJ1-5, reads DGGITQSPKYLFRKEGQNVTLSCEQNLNHDAMYWYRQDPGQGLRLIYYSQIVNDFQKGDIAEGYSVSREKKESFPLTVTSAQKNPTAFYLCASSITGTYSNQPQHFGDGTRLSIL.

This clone was recorded once. The chain carries TRBV7-2 and TRBJ2-7, with a weak D call TRBD1 (5 bases). CDR1 and CDR2 (germline): SGHTA, FQGNSA. V lost 1 base and J lost 2, with 9 bases in between. The CDR3 runs 14 residues. CDR3 in amino acids: CASSLGQGAYEQYF. In DNA, the CDR3 is TGTGCCAGCAGCTTAGGGCAGGGTGCCTACGAGCAGTACTTC.

The chain uses TRBV7-9 and TRBJ2-5; a weak D match, TRBD2 (7 bases). There are 18 residues in the CDR3. V was cut by 4 bases and J by 5 bases, with 26 bases left in between. CDR1 and CDR2 from the germline V gene are SEHNR and FQNEAQ (reference sequence). The CDR3 nucleotides are TGTGCCAGCAGCTCGTCGGTCGGCGGGGGCCCTTCACGGGAGACCCAGTACTTC. This gives the protein CASSSSVGGGPSRETQYF.

The chain carries TRBV4-2 and TRBJ1-2; 9 positions match TRBD1. The CDR3 extends over 17 amino acids. The junction had 5 bases not matched to a gene; V was cut back by 0 bases and J by 0 bases. Per germline, CDR1 LGHNA and CDR2 YNFKEQ. The CDR3 loop is CASSQEGQGFPNYGYTF. DNA for the CDR3: TGTGCCAGCAGCCAAGAGGGACAGGGCTTTCCTAACTATGGCTACACCTTC.

Here the CDR3 reads CAISPSERSGYEQYF. The CDR3 region has the DNA TGTGCCATCAGCCCCTCGGAGCGGAGCGGCTACGAGCAGTACTTC. The rearrangement joins TRBV10-3 to TRBJ2-7; possible D gene TRBD2, 5 bases. V was cut by 6 bases and J by 3 bases, with 18 bases left in between. The CDR3 is made up of 15 amino acids. Per the germline V gene, CDR1 is ENHRY and CDR2 is SYGVKD.

V usage is TRBV5-4 and J usage is TRBJ1-1; TRBD1 matches 9 bases. This CDR3 comprises 13 residues. Germline CDR1 is SGHNT and CDR2 is YYREEE (reference sequence). Unmatched junction bases numbered 5, after V lost 4 bases and J lost 7 bases. The CDR3 sequence is CASSRTGDSEAFF. The CDR3 nucleotides read TGTGCCAGCAGCCGGACAGGGGACAGTGAAGCTTTCTTT. Full variable domain (remainder filled in from reference TRBV5-4 and TRBJ1-1): ETGVTQSPTHLIKTRGQQVTLRCSSQSGHNTVSWYQQALGQGPQFIFQYYREEENGRGNFPPRFSGLQFPNYSSELNVNALELDDSALYLCASSRTGDSEAFFGQGTRLTVV.

The chain links TRBV14 to TRBJ2-5, with 12 bases aligning to TRBD2. Germline loops: CDR1 SGHDN, CDR2 FVKESK. Unmatched junction bases numbered 4, after V lost 3 bases and J lost 2 bases. CDR3 length equals 16 residues. CDR3 loop: CASSHKLAGGQETQYF. For the CDR3, the DNA is TGTGCCAGCAGCCATAAACTAGCGGGGGGACAAGAGACCCAGTACTTC.

J is TRBJ2-1 and V is TRBV7-9, with TRBD1 matching over 11 bases. This CDR3 is 15 amino acids long. The germline V gene encodes CDR1 SEHNR and CDR2 FQNEAQ (reference sequence). The V gene end was trimmed by 0 bases and the J gene end by 10 bases; junction bases not matched to a gene: 5. CDR3 in amino acids: CASSLAGQGVREQFF. The CDR3 DNA follows: TGTGCCAGCAGCTTAGCGGGACAGGGGGTCAGGGAGCAGTTCTTC. Full variable domain (outside the CDR3, taken from reference TRBV7-9 and TRBJ2-1): DTGVSQNPRHKITKRGQNVTFRCDPISEHNRLYWYRQTLGQGPEFLTYFQNEAQLEKSRLLSDRFSAERPKGSFSTLEIQRTEQGDSAMYLCASSLAGQGVREQFFGPGTRLTVL.